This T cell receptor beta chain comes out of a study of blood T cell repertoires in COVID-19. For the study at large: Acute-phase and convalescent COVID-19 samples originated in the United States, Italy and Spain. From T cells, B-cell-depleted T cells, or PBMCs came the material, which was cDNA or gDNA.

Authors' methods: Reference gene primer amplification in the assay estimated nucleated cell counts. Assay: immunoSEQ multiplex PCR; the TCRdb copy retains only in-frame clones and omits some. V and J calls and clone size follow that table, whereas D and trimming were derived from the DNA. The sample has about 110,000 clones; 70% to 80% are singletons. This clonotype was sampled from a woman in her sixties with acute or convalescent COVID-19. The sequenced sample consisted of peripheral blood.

The CDR3 coding sequence is TGTGCCAGCAGCCCGGGACAGGATGATTCACCCCTCCACTTT. Encoded protein: CASSPGQDDSPLHF. The rearrangement joins TRBV6-5 to TRBJ1-6; 8 positions match TRBD1. CDR3 size: 14 residues. After removal of 6 bases from V and 8 bases from J, the junction contained 6 bases not matched to a gene. The germline CDR1 and CDR2 sequences are MNHEY and SVGAGI.